Below, 5 T cell receptor beta chains from the same sample are listed, as sequenced in a study of cytomegalovirus exposure and HLA in healthy donors listed by TCRdb under 2017. Library preparation employed the immunoSEQ multiplex PCR assay. For the multiplex PCR, a mixture combining 60 forward primers for TCR Vbeta segments and 13 reverse primers for TCR Jbeta segments was used. Here the immuneACCESS table is served through TCRdb, limited to in-frame sequences with V and J called. Missing clones are a known gap in these copies; in checked studies unresolved V genes cover under half, and the rest lacks a known reason. This sample has some 180,000 clones in its table, and over 70% of those were observed once. The ten largest clones take up about 3% of the sample. Input material: PBMCs. The source of these receptors is a male donor in good health and CMV-seronegative.

The chain uses TRBV13 and TRBJ2-3; 7 bases map to TRBD1. Losses at the gene ends were 3 bases for V and 1 base for J; bases not matched to a gene: 1. CDR3 length: 14 residues. Germline CDR1 is PRHDT and CDR2 is FYEKMQ (reference sequence). The CDR3 DNA is TGTGCCAGCAGCTTTACAGGGGGCACAGATACGCAGTATTTT. Protein sequence: CASSFTGGTDTQYF.

This sequence joins TRBV5-1 and TRBJ2-1, with D uncertain. V was cut by 0 bases and J by 8 bases, with 6 bases left in between. Germline V gene data show CDR1 as SGHRS and CDR2 as YFSETQ. The CDR3 runs to 12 residues. CDR3 region: CASSLEAYEQFF. In DNA form, the CDR3 reads TGCGCCAGCAGCTTGGAAGCGTATGAGCAGTTCTTC. Full variable domain (rest looked up from reference TRBV5-1 and TRBJ2-1): KAGVTQTPRYLIKTRGQQVTLSCSPISGHRSVSWYQQTPGQGLQFLFEYFSETQRNKGNFPGRFSGRQFSNSRSEMNVSTLELGDSALYLCASSLEAYEQFFGPGTRLTVL.

V is TRBV15 and J is TRBJ2-7; 9 positions agree with TRBD2. The CDR3 is 15 amino acids. Germline V lookup: CDR1 LNHNV, CDR2 YYDKDF (reference sequence). Losses at the gene ends were 1 base for V and 3 bases for J; bases not matched to a gene: 4. CDR3 residues: CATSRVRLAVYEQYF. The DNA of the CDR3 is TGTGCCACCAGCAGAGTTCGACTAGCGGTCTACGAGCAGTACTTC. The full variable domain, rest sourced from reference TRBV15 and TRBJ2-7, is DAMVIQNPRYQVTQFGKPVTLSCSQTLNHNVMYWYQQKSSQAPKLLFHYYDKDFNNEADTPDNFQSRRPNTSFCFLDIRSPGLGDTAMYLCATSRVRLAVYEQYFGPGTRLTVT.

This clone was counted a single time. An end of the junction differs from the germline gene, which may be a read error. The genes are TRBV7-9 and TRBJ1-2; D is unclear. Per germline, CDR1 SEHNR and CDR2 FQNEAQ (reference sequence). The CDR3 length is 13 residues. CDR3 in DNA: TGTTCCAGCAGCGGCGGGATGTACTATGGCTACACCTTC. Its translation: CSSSGGMYYGYTF.

This chain links TRBV30 with TRBJ1-3, with D unclear. The ends were cut back, 0 bases at V and 4 bases at J, with 4 bases in the middle. Germline V lookup: CDR1 GTSNPN, CDR2 SVGIG (reference sequence). This CDR3 is 12 amino acids long. The CDR3 reads CAWSVSGNTIYF. The CDR3 DNA reads as TGTGCCTGGAGTGTATCGGGAAACACCATATATTTT.